The present TCR beta chain was sequenced within a study of T cells in Graves' hyperthyroidism and ophthalmopathy. The source material, RNA transcripts, was used to amplify TCR beta CDR3 regions. The primer set for the first-round RT-PCR of the TCR CDR3 was HTBI. Using its own MiXCR run on the multiplex PCR reads, TCRdb lists one record per CDR3 protein. The sample contains 250,000 to 350,000 distinct CDR3 sequences, roughly 22% of which appear only once. V was shortened by 3 bases and J by 1 base, with 8 bases between the two germline ends. The CDR3 runs to 14 residues. The germline V gene has CDR1 KGHDR and CDR2 SFDVKD.

The material sequenced was blood. The chain carries TRBV24-1 and TRBJ2-5; D is tentatively TRBD1 or TRBD2 (5 bases each). The source of this sequence is a man aged 25-45 years with Graves' ophthalmopathy. The CDR3 region is CATSDPGPQETQYF. CDR3 DNA sequence: TGTGCCACCAGTGATCCGGGACCCCAAGAGACCCAGTACTTC.